This T cell receptor beta chain was observed in a study of shared clonotypes between healthy human individuals. Points from the study as a whole: Among donors, sharing of clonotypes was expected to be affected by sequencing depth.

Everyone who donated was a Caucasian adult who lived in Nashville, Tennessee. Each replicate PCR on the sorted subsets used about 220 ng DNA (approximately 27,000 T cell genomes). TCRdb keeps only in-frame clones here, not all; method: immunoSEQ multiplex PCR. The sample comprises roughly 2.2 million clones, approximately 95% of which are singletons, and 0.39% rests with the top ten. A word on this clone: Its antigen remains unknown.

The germline CDR1 and CDR2 sequences are SEHNR and FQNEAQ (reference sequence). This CDR3 is 15 amino acids long. J gave up 5 bases and V 5 bases, and 9 bases lay outside the gene matches. This clonotype originated in a man between 18 and 35 years old in good health. Some clones in this sample may be carry-over from other donors' samples. V is TRBV7-9 and J is TRBJ2-7; TRBD2 matches at 10 bases. The sample consisted of naive CD4+ T cells from PBMCs. Indicated subset: CD45RA+ positively selected. This chain's CDR3 is CASSGLAGAGDEQYF. The CDR3 DNA is TGTGCCAGCAGCGGCCTAGCGGGGGCGGGGGACGAGCAGTACTTC. Supplemented by reference TRBV7-9 and TRBJ2-7, the full variable domain reads DTGVSQNPRHKITKRGQNVTFRCDPISEHNRLYWYRQTLGQGPEFLTYFQNEAQLEKSRLLSDRFSAERPKGSFSTLEIQRTEQGDSAMYLCASSGLAGAGDEQYFGPGTRLTVT.